This TCR beta chain was documented in a study of CD8 T cells in Susac syndrome. Study-level points and caveats: In its TCR sequencing and HLA analysis, the study acknowledged that the number of individuals was relatively small.

CD8+ and CD4+ T cells were negatively isolated; TEMRA cells were FACS-enriched. An input of 0.5 to 1 ug of RNA was subjected to reverse transcription using random hexamers. Amplification of the TCR beta CDR3 was carried out by immunoSEQ multiplex PCR, which spanned a total of 54 Vbeta and 13 Jbeta segments. TCRdb passed the immunoSEQ multiplex PCR reads through MiXCR, listing each CDR3 protein once. The data contain 150,000 or so distinct CDR3 sequences, around 94% of them singletons. As regards this clonotype: Its antigen is unidentified.

Germline V CDR1 and CDR2: LGHNA, YNFKEQ. The CDR3 consists of 14 residues. The V and J ends lost 4 bases and 1 base respectively, with 10 bases between them. The rearrangement uses TRBV4-2 and TRBJ1-1, with no clear D. The TCR was taken from a human donor in good health. Input material: CD4+ T cells from PBMCs. DNA for the CDR3: TGTGCCAGCAGCCTCAGCGGGGAGAACACTGAAGCTTTCTTT. Translating it yields CASSLSGENTEAFF.